This T cell receptor (beta chain) was documented in a study of T-cell reconstitution after alpha-beta-depleted transplantation in children. The CDR3 is 17 amino acids. Germline V gene data show CDR1 as MGHRA and CDR2 as YSYEKL. V lost 4 bases and J lost 2; bases outside the gene matches: 11. Using unique molecular identifiers, the investigators prepared the TCRbeta library. TCRdb used MiXCR to reprocess the PCR reads, holding one entry per CDR3 protein. This sample has roughly 200,000 distinct CDR3 sequences, with roughly 6.8% found just once. This chain connects TRBV4-1 to TRBJ1-1, with 9 nucleotides matching TRBD1. The sample in question was PBMCs from the stem cell graft donor, obtained from the stem cell graft. This receptor was obtained from a human donor who donated a stem cell graft to a child with Wiskott-Aldrich syndrome. Here the CDR3 reads CASSRGTGPLINTEAFF. CDR3 in DNA: TGCGCCAGCAGCCGAGGGACAGGGCCTCTTATCAACACTGAAGCTTTCTTT.